Below, one T cell receptor (beta chain) is given with its context. Its antigen is currently unknown. The data were obtained in a study of shared clonotypes between healthy human individuals. Study background: Three plates each covered CD4 naive and memory; CD8 naive two, CD8 memory one.

Produced via immunoSEQ multiplex PCR; TCRdb's table is partial and in-frame only. Among nearly 600,000 clones, roughly 96% were seen once, and the ten largest hold less than 0.13%. Cells designated naive CD8 were CD45RO-negative and were positively selected for CCR7, with terminally differentiated effector memory CD45RA+ cells excluded. The donors were all Caucasian adults (living in Nashville, Tennessee). Study-level points and caveats: As a rule, naive subsets had a larger estimated richness than memory subsets.

The TCR sequence derives from a woman younger than 45 in good health. Sequencing was done on a sample of naive CD8+ T cells sorted from blood.

The CDR3 loop is CATLQGSQYF. The CDR3 region has the DNA TGTGCCACCTTACAGGGTTCGCAGTATTTT. J is TRBJ2-3 and V is TRBV6-1; weak D call: TRBD1 (6 bases). V lost 10 bases and J 10 bases, leaving 12 bases between the germline ends. Germline V gene sequence: CDR1 MNHNS, CDR2 SASEGT. This CDR3 spans 10 amino acids.